This entry is about one T cell receptor beta chain. The antigen is unknown. J lost 3 bases, V lost 5 bases, and 5 bases had no gene match. Germline V gene data show CDR1 as MNHNY and CDR2 as SVGAGI (reference sequence). The length of the CDR3 is 14 residues. The data originate from a study of cytomegalovirus exposure and HLA in healthy donors. Study-level points and caveats: Within a later analysis, the majority of CMV-associated TCR beta chains appeared HLA-restricted. Among the sequence variants, a highly shared cluster was likely an artifact of sequencing. Later analysis demonstrated an association between a missense DCLRE1C variant and TCR beta V- and J-gene trimming. 87-base-pair reads could not separate some V segments, including TRBV6-2 and TRBV6-3.

PCR primers comprised 60 Vbeta and 13 Jbeta primers. The assay was immunoSEQ multiplex PCR, and TCRdb's table has in-frame clones only and misses some. Among around 160,000 clones listed, around four fifths were seen once. What was sequenced was PBMCs. The receptor was isolated from a male donor in good health and CMV-seronegative. The chain has TRBV6-6 and TRBJ1-2, with TRBD1 matching 8 bases. DNA for the CDR3: TGTGCCAGCAGTAATACAGGGGGGGACTATGGCTACACCTTC. Translation: CASSNTGGDYGYTF.